This is a list of T cell receptor beta chains from one sample in a study of blood T cell repertoires in COVID-19. TCRdb's copy holds only in-frame clones and misses some; the assay was immunoSEQ multiplex PCR. The sample lists about 350,000 clones; about 90% were seen once. Material for sequencing was PBMCs or T cells enriched from blood (not recorded which). The receptors originated from a woman in her thirties who had been exposed to COVID-19. Both conserved end residues are part of each CDR3. Fields, in order: J gene, D gene, V gene, CDR3 protein. The D gene is left open where the match is weak.

TRBJ2-7,.,TRBV7-2,CASSLGGGALKYEQYF
TRBJ2-3,TRBD1,TRBV27,CASRQGASDTQYF
TRBJ1-1,.,TRBV11-3,CASSLGETEAFF
TRBJ1-1,.,TRBV11-2,CASRPKGLSEAFF
TRBJ1-1,.,TRBV7-6,CASSLWALPSYTTEAFF
TRBJ2-1,TRBD2,TRBV7-2,CASSSRLAEYNEQFF
TRBJ2-1,.,TRBV6-5,CASSLREEAYNEQFF
TRBJ2-7,TRBD2,TRBV6-5,CASRLREGRSYEQYF
TRBJ2-7,.,TRBV7-6,CASSLGTGISYEQYF
TRBJ1-6,.,TRBV30,CAWRDLQGYFSPLHF
TRBJ1-5,.,TRBV3-1/TRBV3-2,CASSQDFIQPQHF
TRBJ2-1,TRBD2,TRBV28,CASSLFGTSGSSEQFF
TRBJ2-1,.,TRBV9,CASSASVTTRGSSYNEQFF
TRBJ1-1,.,TRBV7-9,CASTASRGVSTEAFF
TRBJ2-7,.,TRBV27,CASSWARDYEQYF
TRBJ1-5,.,TRBV3-1/TRBV3-2,CASSQDGGQPQHF
TRBJ2-3,.,TRBV7-3,CASSLIGSADTQYF
TRBJ2-5,.,TRBV10-3,CATRYSGQHLQETQYF
TRBJ2-7,.,TRBV27,CASSPLGGGSYEQYF
TRBJ1-4,TRBD1,TRBV28,CASSGTGLNEKLFF
TRBJ2-5,TRBD2,TRBV24-1,CATSDPQKTSGRLYQETQYF
TRBJ2-3,TRBD2,TRBV5-1,CASILSSPTGLAASTDTQYF
TRBJ2-2,.,TRBV14,CASSQEAGSVGELFF
TRBJ2-1,.,TRBV12-3/TRBV12-4,CASSVYYEQFF
TRBJ1-1,.,TRBV7-2,CASSFPLRDWGKREAFF
TRBJ2-7,TRBD2,TRBV16,CASSRWREYEQYF
TRBJ1-2,.,TRBV5-6,CASSLGQKYGYTF
TRBJ2-1,TRBD2,TRBV5-6,CASSLRAGGEVGEQFF
TRBJ2-1,.,TRBV21-1,CASSTYRLGLAGDEQFF
TRBJ2-3,.,TRBV18,CASSPSGSNTQYF
TRBJ2-2,.,TRBV15,CATSREQELTGELFF
TRBJ2-6,TRBD1,TRBV19,CASSKGQGPSGANVLTF
TRBJ2-1,TRBD2,TRBV10-3,CAISESTSGTYNEQFF
TRBJ1-5,.,TRBV19,CASSIRGRGSEPQHF
TRBJ2-1,TRBD2,TRBV13,CASSPGGLGKQFF
TRBJ1-2,TRBD1,TRBV6-5,CASSYRSGTGSDYTF
TRBJ1-2,.,TRBV5-1,CASSDHGPVYGYTF